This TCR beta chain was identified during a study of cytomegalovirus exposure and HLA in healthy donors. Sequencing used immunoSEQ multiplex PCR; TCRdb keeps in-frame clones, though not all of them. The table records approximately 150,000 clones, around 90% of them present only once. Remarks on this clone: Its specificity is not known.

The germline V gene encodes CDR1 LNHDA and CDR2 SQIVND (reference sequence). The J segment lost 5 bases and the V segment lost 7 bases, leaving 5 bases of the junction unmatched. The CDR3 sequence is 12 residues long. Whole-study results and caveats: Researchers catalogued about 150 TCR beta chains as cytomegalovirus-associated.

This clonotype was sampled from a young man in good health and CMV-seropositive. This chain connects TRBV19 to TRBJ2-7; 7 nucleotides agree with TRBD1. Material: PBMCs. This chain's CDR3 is CASTGTEDEQYF. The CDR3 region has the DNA TGTGCCAGTACCGGGACAGAGGACGAGCAGTACTTC.